This TCR beta chain came from a study of blood T cell repertoires in COVID-19 (dated by TCRdb to the early 2020s). About the investigation overall: Samples covering the acute and convalescent phases of COVID-19 were provided by collaborators in the United States, Italy and Spain. The prospective study material was composed of cDNA or gDNA derived from T cells, B-cell-depleted T cells, or PBMCs. The dataset comprised deeply sampled blood TCRbeta repertoires from subjects exposed to, actively infected with, or recovered from COVID-19. The repertoires were released in a freely available public database intended as a resource for research on the immune response to SARS-CoV-2. The samples were drawn from two sources: the first 160 participants of the ongoing ImmuneRACE study, and some 1,300 subjects contributed by 6 global collaborators. Sample metadata almost always included a de-identified subject ID, COVID-19 status, age in years and sex. Where HLA class I and class II types were available, the types were taken from metadata supplied by the sample provider, not from assay-based typing. What the authors observed across the whole study: The quantity of clinical and demographic metadata differed by source and by participant and was supplied without curation.

TCRbeta CDR3 regions were amplified from genomic DNA by means of the immunoSEQ Assay, a bias-controlled multiplex PCR. In the paper's pipeline: The number of nucleated cells in each sample was estimated by amplification of reference gene primers within the assay. Sequence reads were collapsed and filtered to measure the absolute abundance of every unique TCRbeta CDR3 rearrangement. For each sample, productive Simpson clonality was calculated as the square root of Simpson's diversity index over productive rearrangements. TCRdb re-hosts the immuneACCESS table, in-frame sequences only. Its copies lack some clones; in the studies checked, an unresolved V gene accounts for under half of them, and the cause for the rest is not known. Clone size and the V and J calls come from that table; the DNA yielded D and trimming. Here the sample has roughly 250,000 clones; approximately 91% occur a single time. Approximately 2.4% of the sample comes from the top ten.

Based on the germline V gene, the CDR1 and CDR2 sequences are SGHRS and YFSETQ. Including the terminal cysteine and phenylalanine, the CDR3 comprises 15 residues. The entry retains the CDR3 DNA only, 45 bases that are in frame from base 1. For this chain, trimming is 4 bases at the V end and 1 base at the J end, and the number of junction bases without a gene match is 5. Participants in the prospective study were enrolled through a virtual design, were aged about 18 to 90 years, and lived in some 24 United States geographic areas. Cohort assignment in the prospective study relied on participant-reported clinical history from a screening survey and a study questionnaire. In the prospective study, mobile phlebotomists collected whole blood, serum and a nasopharyngeal or oropharyngeal swab from each participant. Participants in the prospective study had the option to provide additional blood draws and questionnaires over an approximately two-month period. Before DNA extraction, prospective study blood samples were shipped either frozen or at room temperature.

Note on this clone: Its antigen specificity is not known. Within one base of it there is no much larger clone, and no base qualities were kept.

The rearranged segments are TRBV5-1 and TRBJ2-3; 8 nucleotides in the junction match TRBD1. This clonotype was obtained from a woman aged 40-49 years with acute COVID-19. Input material: PBMCs or T cells enriched from blood (not recorded which). For the CDR3, the sequence is CASSPGQGGTDTQYF. Here is the DNA: TGCGCCAGCAGCCCAGGACAGGGTGGCACAGATACGCAGTATTTT.